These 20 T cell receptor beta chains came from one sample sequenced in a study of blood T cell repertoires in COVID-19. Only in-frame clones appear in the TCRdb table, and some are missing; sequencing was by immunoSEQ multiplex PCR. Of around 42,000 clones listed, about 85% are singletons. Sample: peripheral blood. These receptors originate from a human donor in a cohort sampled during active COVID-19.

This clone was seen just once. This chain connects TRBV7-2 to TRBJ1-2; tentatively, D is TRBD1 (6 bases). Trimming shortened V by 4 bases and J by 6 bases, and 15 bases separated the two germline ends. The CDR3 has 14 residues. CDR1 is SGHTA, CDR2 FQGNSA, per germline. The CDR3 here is CASSSNTGNHGYTF. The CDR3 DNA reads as TGTGCCAGCAGCTCGAATACAGGGAACCATGGCTACACCTTC.

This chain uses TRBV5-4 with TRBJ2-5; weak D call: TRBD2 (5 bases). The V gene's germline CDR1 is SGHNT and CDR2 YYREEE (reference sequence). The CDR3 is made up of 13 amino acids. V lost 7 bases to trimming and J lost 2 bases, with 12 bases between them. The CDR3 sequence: CASARGLQETQYF. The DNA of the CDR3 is TGTGCCAGCGCCCGCGGGTTACAAGAGACCCAGTACTTC.

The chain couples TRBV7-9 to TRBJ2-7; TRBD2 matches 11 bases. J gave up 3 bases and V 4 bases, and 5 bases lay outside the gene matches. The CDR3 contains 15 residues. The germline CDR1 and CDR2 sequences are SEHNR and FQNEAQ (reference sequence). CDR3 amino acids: CASSSRLAGYYEQYF. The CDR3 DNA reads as TGTGCCAGCAGCTCACGACTAGCGGGGTACTACGAGCAGTACTTC.

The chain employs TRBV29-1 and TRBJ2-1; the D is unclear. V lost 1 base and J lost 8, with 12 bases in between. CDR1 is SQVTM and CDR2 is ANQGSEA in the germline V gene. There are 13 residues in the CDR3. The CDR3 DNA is TGCAGCGTTGAAGGCCAGCGCGTATATGAGCAGTTCTTC. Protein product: CSVEGQRVYEQFF.

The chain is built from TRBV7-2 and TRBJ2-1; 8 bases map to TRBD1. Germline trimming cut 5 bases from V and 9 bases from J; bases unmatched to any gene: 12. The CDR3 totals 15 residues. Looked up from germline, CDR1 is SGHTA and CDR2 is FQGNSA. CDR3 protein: CASSPYLTGVGEQFF. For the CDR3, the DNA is TGTGCCAGCAGCCCTTACCTGACAGGGGTGGGTGAGCAGTTCTTC.

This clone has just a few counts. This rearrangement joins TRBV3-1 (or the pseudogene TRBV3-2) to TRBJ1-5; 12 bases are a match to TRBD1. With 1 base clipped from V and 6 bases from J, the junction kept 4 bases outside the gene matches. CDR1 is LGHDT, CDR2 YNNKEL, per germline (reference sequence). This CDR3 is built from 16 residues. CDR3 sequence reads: CASSQAGTGGTQPQHF. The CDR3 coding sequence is TGTGCCAGCAGCCAAGCCGGGACAGGGGGCACTCAGCCCCAGCATTTT.

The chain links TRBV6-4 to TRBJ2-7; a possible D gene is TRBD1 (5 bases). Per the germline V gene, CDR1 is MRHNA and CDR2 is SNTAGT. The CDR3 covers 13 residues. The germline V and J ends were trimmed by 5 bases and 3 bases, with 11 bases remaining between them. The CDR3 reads CASSKDRFYEQYF. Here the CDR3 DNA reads TGTGCCAGCAGTAAAGACAGATTCTACGAGCAGTACTTC.

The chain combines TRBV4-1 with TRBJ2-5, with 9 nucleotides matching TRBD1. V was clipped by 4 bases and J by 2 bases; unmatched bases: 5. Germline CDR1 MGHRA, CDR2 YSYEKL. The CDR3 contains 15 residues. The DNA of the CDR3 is TGCGCCAGCAGCCGGACAGGGGCCACACAAGAGACCCAGTACTTC. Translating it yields CASSRTGATQETQYF.

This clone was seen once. This CDR3 is CASSSSGYEQYF. The CDR3 DNA reads TGTGCCAGCAGTTCTAGCGGCTACGAGCAGTACTTC. This rearrangement joins TRBV6-2 or TRBV6-3 to TRBJ2-7; 7 nucleotides line up with TRBD2. V shed 4 bases, J shed 3 bases, and the junction held 0 bases outside the gene matches. Germline CDR1 MNHEY, CDR2 SVGEGT. This CDR3 has 12 residues.

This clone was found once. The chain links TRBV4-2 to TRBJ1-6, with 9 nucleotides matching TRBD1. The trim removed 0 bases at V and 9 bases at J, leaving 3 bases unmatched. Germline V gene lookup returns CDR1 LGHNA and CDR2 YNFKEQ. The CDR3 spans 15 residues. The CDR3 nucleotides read TGTGCCAGCAGCCAAGATGGGACAGGGAGTTCACCCCTCCACTTT. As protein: CASSQDGTGSSPLHF.

Here the CDR3 DNA reads TGCAGCGGGATAACAGGGAGAGCTAACTATGGCTACACCTTC. It yields the protein CSGITGRANYGYTF. V usage is TRBV29-1 and J usage is TRBJ1-2, with D perhaps TRBD1 (6 bases). CDR3 size: 14 residues. Trimming removed 7 bases from V and 0 bases from J, with 15 bases in between. CDR1 is SQVTM, CDR2 ANQGSEA, per germline.

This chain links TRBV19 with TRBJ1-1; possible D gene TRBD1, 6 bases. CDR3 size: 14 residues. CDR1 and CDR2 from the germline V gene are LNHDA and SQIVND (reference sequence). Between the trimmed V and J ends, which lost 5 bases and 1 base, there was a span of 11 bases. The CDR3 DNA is TGTGCCAGTAGTGCCCGACAGGAGAACACTGAAGCTTTCTTT. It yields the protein CASSARQENTEAFF.

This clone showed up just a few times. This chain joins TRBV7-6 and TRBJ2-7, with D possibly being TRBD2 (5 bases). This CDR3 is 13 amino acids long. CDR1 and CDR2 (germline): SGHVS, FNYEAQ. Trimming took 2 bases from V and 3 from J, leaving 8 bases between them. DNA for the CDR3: TGTGCCAGCAGCTTAAACGGGGTCTACGAGCAGTACTTC. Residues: CASSLNGVYEQYF.

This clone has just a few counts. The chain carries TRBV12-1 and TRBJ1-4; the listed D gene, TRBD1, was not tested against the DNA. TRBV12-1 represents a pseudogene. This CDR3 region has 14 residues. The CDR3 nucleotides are TGTGCCAGCAGCCCAACAGGGATAAATGAAAAACTGTTTTTT. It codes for CASSPTGINEKLFF.

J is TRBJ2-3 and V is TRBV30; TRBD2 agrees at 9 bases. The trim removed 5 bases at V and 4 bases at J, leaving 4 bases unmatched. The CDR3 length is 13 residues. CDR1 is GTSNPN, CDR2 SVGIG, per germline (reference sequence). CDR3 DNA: TGTGCCTGGTCCGGCGGGGGGGCAGATACGCAGTATTTT. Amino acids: CAWSGGGADTQYF. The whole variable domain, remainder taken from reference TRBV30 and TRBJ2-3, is SQTIHQWPATLVQPVGSPLSLECTVEGTSNPNLYWYRQAAGRGLQLLFYSVGIGQISSEVPQNLSASRPQDRQFILSSKKLLLSDSGFYLCAWSGGGADTQYFGPGTRLTVL.

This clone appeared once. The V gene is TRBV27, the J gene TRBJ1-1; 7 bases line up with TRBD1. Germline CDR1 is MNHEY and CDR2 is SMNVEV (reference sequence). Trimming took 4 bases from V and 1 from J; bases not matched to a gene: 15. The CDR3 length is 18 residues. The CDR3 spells CASSYRTGRLKGNTEAFF. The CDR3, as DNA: TGTGCCAGCAGTTACCGGACAGGAAGGCTCAAAGGGAACACTGAAGCTTTCTTT.

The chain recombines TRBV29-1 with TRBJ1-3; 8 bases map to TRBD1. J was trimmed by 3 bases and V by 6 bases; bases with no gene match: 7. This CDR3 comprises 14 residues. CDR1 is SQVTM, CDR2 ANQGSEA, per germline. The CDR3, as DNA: TGCAGCGTCTTAGGGGACAGGAGTGGAAACACCATATATTTT. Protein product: CSVLGDRSGNTIYF.

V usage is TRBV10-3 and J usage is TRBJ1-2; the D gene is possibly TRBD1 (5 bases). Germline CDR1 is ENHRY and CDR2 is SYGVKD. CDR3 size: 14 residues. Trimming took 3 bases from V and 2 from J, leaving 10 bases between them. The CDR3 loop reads CAISDTGENYGYTF. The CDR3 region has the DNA TGTGCCATCAGTGATACGGGGGAAAACTATGGCTACACCTTC.

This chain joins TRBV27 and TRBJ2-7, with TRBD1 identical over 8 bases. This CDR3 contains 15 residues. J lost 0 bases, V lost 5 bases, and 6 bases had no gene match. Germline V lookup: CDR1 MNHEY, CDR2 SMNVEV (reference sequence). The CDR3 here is CASSPRDRNSYEQYF. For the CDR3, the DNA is TGTGCCAGCAGTCCCCGGGACAGGAACTCCTACGAGCAGTACTTC.

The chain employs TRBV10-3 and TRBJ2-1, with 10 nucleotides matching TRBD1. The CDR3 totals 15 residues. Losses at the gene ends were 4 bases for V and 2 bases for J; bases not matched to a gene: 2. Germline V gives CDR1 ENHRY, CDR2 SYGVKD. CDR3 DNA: TGTGCCATCAGTGCGGGACAGGGGCCCTACAATGAGCAGTTCTTC. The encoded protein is CAISAGQGPYNEQFF.